This T cell receptor (beta chain) derives from a study of CD8 T cells in Susac syndrome. Matching for age and sex applied to the controls, who were healthy donors. With random hexamers, 0.5 to 1 ug RNA was reverse transcribed. Amplification of TCR beta CDR3 used immunoSEQ multiplex PCR across 54 Vbeta and 13 Jbeta. A single record per CDR3 protein comes from TCRdb applying MiXCR to the immunoSEQ multiplex PCR reads. The table shows about 130,000 distinct CDR3 sequences, with around 94% occurring only once. The source is a human donor in good health. Sequenced: CD4+ T cells from PBMCs.

DNA of the CDR3: TGTGCCAGCTCAGCCCCGGGACAGGCGAACTATGGCTACACCTTC. Amino acids: CASSAPGQANYGYTF. The chain combines TRBV18 with TRBJ1-2; 8 bases are shared with TRBD1. Per germline, CDR1 KGHSH and CDR2 LQKENI. The V segment lost 5 bases and the J segment 2 bases; nucleotides outside the gene matches: 7. The CDR3 length is 15 residues.